This TCR beta chain was sequenced during a study of T cells after yellow fever vaccination. This clonotype was counted only a few times. Deletions cut 0 bases from V and 7 bases from J, with 12 bases between. The CDR3 consists of 14 residues. Germline V lookup: CDR1 MNHEY, CDR2 SVGEGT. TCRdb re-analysed the 5' RACE reads in MiXCR, keeping a single row per CDR3 protein. The data contain about 250,000 distinct CDR3 sequences, more than 3.5% of them singletons. The origin of this receptor is a man aged 18 to 35 who received the YFV17D yellow fever vaccine. The chain combines TRBV6-2 or TRBV6-3 with TRBJ2-5, with D perhaps matching TRBD1 (5 bases). The material sequenced was PBMCs, taken 15 days after the yellow fever booster vaccination. CDR3 nucleotide sequence: TGTGCCAGCAGTTACTCGGGCCCCACAGGGACCCAGTACTTC. It translates to CASSYSGPTGTQYF.